This TCR beta chain was captured in a study of blood T cell repertoires in COVID-19. Looking at the study overall: Donors in the United States, Italy and Spain gave samples during acute or convalescent COVID-19. From T cells, B-cell-depleted T cells, or PBMCs came the material, which was cDNA or gDNA.

With V trimmed by 5 bases and J by 2 bases, 6 bases remained unmatched. Germline V gene data show CDR1 as MNHEY and CDR2 as SVGEGT. CDR3 size: 16 residues. In the original analysis: Reference gene primer amplification gave estimated nucleated cell counts. Assay used: immunoSEQ multiplex PCR; TCRdb lists only in-frame clones, some missing. V and J calls and clone size follow that table, whereas D and trimming were derived from the DNA. The profile covers 65,000 to 85,000 clones, with roughly nine tenths appearing a single time and around 2.6% taken by the ten largest. The genes are TRBV6-2 or TRBV6-3 and TRBJ2-7, with 13 bases identical to TRBD2. The sample consisted of peripheral blood. This TCR was sampled from a human donor in a cohort sampled during active COVID-19. The CDR3 reads CASSLGTSGIPYEQYF. DNA for the CDR3: TGTGCCAGCAGTCTAGGGACTAGCGGGATTCCCTACGAGCAGTACTTC.